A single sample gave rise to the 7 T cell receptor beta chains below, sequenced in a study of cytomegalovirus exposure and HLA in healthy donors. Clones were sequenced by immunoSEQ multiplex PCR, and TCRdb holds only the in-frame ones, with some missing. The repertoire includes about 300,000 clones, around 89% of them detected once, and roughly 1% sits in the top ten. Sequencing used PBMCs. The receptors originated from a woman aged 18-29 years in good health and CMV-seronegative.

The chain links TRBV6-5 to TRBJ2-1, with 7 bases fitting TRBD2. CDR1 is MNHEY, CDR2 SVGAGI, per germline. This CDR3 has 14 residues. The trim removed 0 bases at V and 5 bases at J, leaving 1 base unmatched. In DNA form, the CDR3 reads TGTGCCAGCAGTTACTCGCGGGGGAACAATGAGCAGTTCTTC. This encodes CASSYSRGNNEQFF.

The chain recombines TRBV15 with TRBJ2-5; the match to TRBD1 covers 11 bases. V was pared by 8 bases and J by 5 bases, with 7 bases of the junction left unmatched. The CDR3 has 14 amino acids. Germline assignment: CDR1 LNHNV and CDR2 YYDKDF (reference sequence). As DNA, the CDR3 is TGTGCCACCCGATCCGGGACAGGGGGGGAGACCCAGTACTTC. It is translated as CATRSGTGGETQYF.

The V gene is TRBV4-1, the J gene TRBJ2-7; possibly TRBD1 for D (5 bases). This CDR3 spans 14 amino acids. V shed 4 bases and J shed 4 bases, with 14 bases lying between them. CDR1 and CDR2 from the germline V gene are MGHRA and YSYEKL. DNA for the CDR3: TGCGCCAGCAGCCCCAACTCAGGGTTATACGAGCAGTACTTC. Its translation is CASSPNSGLYEQYF.

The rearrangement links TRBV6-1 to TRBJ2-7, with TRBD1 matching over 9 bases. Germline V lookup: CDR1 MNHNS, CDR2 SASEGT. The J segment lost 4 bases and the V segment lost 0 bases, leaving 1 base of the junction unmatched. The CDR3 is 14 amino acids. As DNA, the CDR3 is TGTGCCAGCAGTGAAGCGGACAGGGGTTACGAGCAGTACTTC. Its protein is CASSEADRGYEQYF.

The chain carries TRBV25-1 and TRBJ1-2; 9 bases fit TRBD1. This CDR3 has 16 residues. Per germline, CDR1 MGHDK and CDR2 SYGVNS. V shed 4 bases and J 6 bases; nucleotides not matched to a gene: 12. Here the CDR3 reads CASSAPWTGVFDGYTF. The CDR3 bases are TGTGCCAGCAGTGCGCCTTGGACAGGGGTATTCGATGGCTACACCTTC.

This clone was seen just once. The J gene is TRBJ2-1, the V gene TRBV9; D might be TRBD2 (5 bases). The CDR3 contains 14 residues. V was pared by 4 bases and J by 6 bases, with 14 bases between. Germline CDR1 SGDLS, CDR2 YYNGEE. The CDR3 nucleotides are TGTGCCAGCAGCCTCAGACCGGGGTCCAATGAGCAGTTCTTC. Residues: CASSLRPGSNEQFF.

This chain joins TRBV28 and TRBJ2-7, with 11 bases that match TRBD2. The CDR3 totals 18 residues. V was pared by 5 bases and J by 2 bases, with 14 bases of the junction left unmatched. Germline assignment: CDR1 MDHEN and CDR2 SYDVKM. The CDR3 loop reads CASSPSSVSGRAPYEQYF. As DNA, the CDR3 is TGTGCCAGCAGTCCATCGTCCGTTAGCGGGAGGGCCCCCTACGAGCAGTACTTC. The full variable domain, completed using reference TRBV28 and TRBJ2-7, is DVKVTQSSRYLVKRTGEKVFLECVQDMDHENMFWYRQDPGLGLRLIYFSYDVKMKEKGDIPEGYSVSREKKERFSLILESASTNQTSMYLCASSPSSVSGRAPYEQYFGPGTRLTVT.